Listed here are 9 T cell receptor beta chains from one sample, sequenced in a study of blood T cell repertoires in COVID-19. TCRdb keeps only in-frame clones here, not all; method: immunoSEQ multiplex PCR. Of nearly 95,000 clones detected, 74% appear once; the ten largest clones hold 3.5% to 4%. The sample taken for sequencing was peripheral blood. All receptors derive from a man in his 70s with COVID-19, enrolled during active disease.

The chain is built from TRBV29-1 and TRBJ2-7; 8 bases match TRBD1. Germline V gives CDR1 SQVTM, CDR2 ANQGSEA. The V and J ends lost 4 bases and 5 bases, in that order; junction bases with no gene match: 4. The CDR3 has 12 residues. CDR3: CSVVDRGNEQYF. The CDR3 DNA sequence: TGCAGCGTTGTCGACAGGGGAAACGAGCAGTACTTC.

The CDR3 DNA reads TGTGCCAGTAGTTTTCTCGGGGCTGAAGCTTTCTTT. As protein: CASSFLGAEAFF. The rearrangement links TRBV19 to TRBJ1-1, with unresolved D. Germline V gene sequence: CDR1 LNHDA, CDR2 SQIVND (reference sequence). There are 12 residues in the CDR3. The ends were cut back, 5 bases at V and 6 bases at J, with 10 bases in the middle.

This chain joins TRBV5-1 and TRBJ2-2; 10 positions match TRBD2. The CDR3 is 16 amino acids. CDR1 SGHRS and CDR2 YFSETQ come from the germline V gene. Trimming took 5 bases from V and 2 from J; bases not matched to a gene: 6. The CDR3 coding sequence is TGCGCCAGCAGAAATAGCGGGAGGCTCAACACCGGGGAGCTGTTTTTT. This encodes CASRNSGRLNTGELFF.

This clone appeared a few times. This chain uses TRBV20-1 with TRBJ2-7, with TRBD1 matching over 8 bases. V trimming: 3 bases; J trimming: 5 bases; junction bases outside the gene matches: 12. In germline, CDR1 is DFQATT, CDR2 SNEGSKA (reference sequence). The CDR3 runs to 15 residues. CDR3 DNA: TGCAGTGCTAGTGACCGACAGGGGAGTATCGACGAGCAGTACTTC. This sequence encodes CSASDRQGSIDEQYF.

This clone occurred a few times. The chain employs TRBV6-5 and TRBJ2-1; tentative D call: TRBD2 (6 bases). The V end was cut by 2 bases, the J end by 0 bases, with 11 bases between. This CDR3 comprises 16 residues. CDR1 is MNHEY, CDR2 SVGAGI, per germline. The CDR3 is CASSYPAGSSYNEQFF. Written as DNA, the CDR3 is TGTGCCAGCAGTTACCCAGCGGGCAGCTCCTACAATGAGCAGTTCTTC.

V gene TRBV15 combines with J gene TRBJ2-2; 8 bases agree with TRBD1. The junction had 2 bases not matched to a gene; V was cut back by 1 base and J by 1 base. The length of the CDR3 is 16 residues. Germline-derived CDR1 and CDR2 are LNHNV and YYDKDF (reference sequence). CDR3 loop: CATSRVTGENTGELFF. CDR3 DNA: TGTGCCACCAGCAGAGTGACAGGGGAGAACACCGGGGAGCTGTTTTTT. Together with reference TRBV15 and TRBJ2-2, the CDR3 gives the full variable domain: DAMVIQNPRYQVTQFGKPVTLSCSQTLNHNVMYWYQQKSSQAPKLLFHYYDKDFNNEADTPDNFQSRRPNTSFCFLDIRSPGLGDTAMYLCATSRVTGENTGELFFGEGSRLTVL.

This chain connects TRBV24-1 to TRBJ1-5, with 7 nucleotides matching TRBD1. The CDR3 extends over 14 amino acids. Germline values: CDR1 KGHDR, CDR2 SFDVKD. With V trimmed by 7 bases and J by 6 bases, 8 bases remained unmatched. The CDR3 sequence is CATSETGLGQPQHF. The DNA for the CDR3 is TGTGCCACCAGCGAGACAGGGCTCGGTCAGCCCCAGCATTTT.

This rearrangement joins TRBV28 to TRBJ2-2, with 8 bases aligning to TRBD2. This CDR3 contains 17 residues. Germline-derived CDR1 and CDR2 are MDHEN and SYDVKM. V shed 9 bases, J shed 0 bases, and the junction held 12 bases outside the gene matches. The CDR3 nucleotides are TGTGCCAGTTCTCCCATGACTAGCGATTCGAACACCGGGGAGCTGTTTTTT. Its protein product is CASSPMTSDSNTGELFF.

The genes are TRBV9 and TRBJ2-7, with D tentatively TRBD2 (6 bases). Trimming took off 0 bases at V and 2 bases at J, with 15 bases between the two ends. The CDR3 spans 16 residues. Germline V CDR1 and CDR2: SGDLS, YYNGEE. The CDR3 nucleotides read TGTGCCAGCAGCGTAGAGATGGGAGGCCAACCCTACGAGCAGTACTTC. Amino acid sequence: CASSVEMGGQPYEQYF.